What follows are 14 T cell receptor beta chains derived from one specimen sequenced in a study of identical twins. MiXCR, applied by TCRdb to the 5' RACE reads, yields one record per CDR3 protein. The sample has some 460,000 distinct CDR3 sequences, approximately 14% seen once. Another study also made use of these data, one on yellow fever vaccine responses in identical twins.

Sequenced sample: CD4+ T cells sorted from blood. The source is a young woman in good health.

V and J are TRBV24-1 and TRBJ2-7; 12 nucleotides agree with TRBD1. The CDR3 has 15 amino acids. V lost 12 bases to trimming and J lost 6 bases; unmatched junction nucleotides: 14. Germline values: CDR1 KGHDR, CDR2 SFDVKD. The CDR3 here is CAPRIAGTGGSEQYF. Written as DNA, the CDR3 is TGTGCCCCTCGTATAGCTGGGACAGGGGGCTCCGAGCAGTACTTC.

This clonotype has a handful of counts. The chain is built from TRBV10-1 and TRBJ2-3, with no clear D. V lost 4 bases and J lost 6, with 11 bases in between. Germline V gene data show CDR1 as WNHNN and CDR2 as SYGVQD (reference sequence). This CDR3 has 13 amino acids. CDR3 DNA sequence: TGCGCCAGCAGTGGAATGGTGGGGGATACGCAGTATTTT. This gives the protein CASSGMVGDTQYF.

This clonotype has more than one count but fewer than ten. This chain connects TRBV15 to TRBJ2-3; TRBD2 aligns across 10 bases. The CDR3 is 16 amino acids. The germline gives CDR1 LNHNV, CDR2 YYDKDF (reference sequence). The junction had 7 bases not matched to a gene; V was cut back by 0 bases and J by 7 bases. In nucleotides, the CDR3 is TGTGCCACCAGCAGAGACGGAGCGGGAGGGTCCAATACGCAGTATTTT. Encoded protein: CATSRDGAGGSNTQYF.

The V call is TRBV7-8, the J call TRBJ2-1; 7 nucleotides line up with TRBD2. CDR1 and CDR2 from the germline V gene are SGHVS and FQNEAQ. The CDR3 runs 15 residues. The junction had 5 bases not matched to a gene; V was cut back by 5 bases and J by 1 base. Written as DNA, the CDR3 is TGTGCCAGCAGCCGAGTGGGGGGGTCCTACAATGAGCAGTTCTTC. It yields the protein CASSRVGGSYNEQFF.

DNA for the CDR3: TGTGCCAGCAGCTTAGCCCAGCCAGGCGAGACCCAGTACTTC. Translating gives CASSLAQPGETQYF. This rearrangement joins TRBV5-5 to TRBJ2-5; D call uncertain. V was clipped by 2 bases and J by 5 bases, with 13 bases between them. CDR1 is SGHKS and CDR2 is YYEKEE in the germline V gene (reference sequence). The CDR3 runs to 14 residues. Complete variable domain (other parts from reference TRBV5-5 and TRBJ2-5): DAGVTQSPTHLIKTRGQQVTLRCSPISGHKSVSWYQQVLGQGPQFIFQYYEKEERGRGNFPDRFSARQFPNYSSELNVNALLLGDSALYLCASSLAQPGETQYFGPGTRLLVL.

V usage is TRBV14 and J usage is TRBJ2-1; D gene ambiguous. The CDR3 is 15 amino acids. CDR1 and CDR2 from the germline V gene are SGHDN and FVKESK. Between the trimmed V and J ends, which lost 2 bases and 0 bases, there was a span of 8 bases. The CDR3 coding sequence is TGTGCCAGCAGCCAAATAGTCAGCTCCTACAATGAGCAGTTCTTC. As protein: CASSQIVSSYNEQFF.

The CDR3 is CSASDRGFGAYEQYF. CDR3 nucleotide sequence: TGCAGTGCTAGCGACAGGGGGTTCGGGGCCTACGAGCAGTACTTC. The chain is built from TRBV20-1 and TRBJ2-7; 9 bases fit TRBD1. V gave up 3 bases and J gave up 2 bases; unmatched junction bases: 8. Looked up from germline, CDR1 is DFQATT and CDR2 is SNEGSKA (reference sequence). The CDR3 runs to 15 residues.

This chain joins TRBV5-1 and TRBJ2-2; tentative D call: TRBD2 (5 bases). With 2 bases removed from V and 0 bases from J, the gap between germline ends came to 11 bases. In germline, CDR1 is SGHRS, CDR2 YFSETQ. The CDR3 sequence is 16 residues long. The CDR3 DNA reads as TGCGCCAGCAGCTTTTCCTCGCGGGCGAACACCGGGGAGCTGTTTTTT. Protein: CASSFSSRANTGELFF.

The chain is built from TRBV7-6 and TRBJ2-3, with 7 bases that match TRBD2. Looked up from germline, CDR1 is SGHVS and CDR2 is FNYEAQ. The CDR3 loop spans 16 amino acids. J lost 5 bases, V lost 1 base, and 9 bases had no gene match. The CDR3 region is CASSLGTGGTGDTQYF. The CDR3 nucleotides are TGTGCCAGCAGCTTAGGTACGGGGGGTACCGGAGATACGCAGTATTTT.

V and J are TRBV20-1 and TRBJ2-3; no definite D call. The V end was cut by 4 bases, the J end by 3 bases, with 5 bases between. The CDR3 extends over 11 amino acids. Germline V gene data show CDR1 as DFQATT and CDR2 as SNEGSKA (reference sequence). The DNA of the CDR3 is TGCAGTGCTAAGAGGACAGATACGCAGTATTTT. Its translation: CSAKRTDTQYF.

The table lists this clonotype with a few counts. V gene TRBV6-2 or TRBV6-3 combines with J gene TRBJ2-3; TRBD2 aligns across 14 bases. Looked up from germline, CDR1 is MNHEY and CDR2 is SVGEGT. J was trimmed by 0 bases and V by 8 bases; bases with no gene match: 7. The CDR3 is made up of 17 amino acids. CDR3 DNA sequence: TGTGCCAGCGTCGGGACTAGCGGGGGATCTAGCACAGATACGCAGTATTTT. Amino acids: CASVGTSGGSSTDTQYF.

This clonotype turned up a few times. The V and J genes are TRBV11-2 and TRBJ2-1, with 7 bases fitting TRBD2. CDR1 is SGHAT, CDR2 FQNNGV, per germline. After removal of 3 bases from V and 4 bases from J, the junction contained 12 bases not matched to a gene. This CDR3 region has 17 residues. CDR3 loop: CASSFRKAGLLYNEQFF. In DNA, the CDR3 is TGTGCCAGCAGCTTCAGAAAAGCGGGACTCCTATACAATGAGCAGTTCTTC.

V is TRBV5-1 and J is TRBJ1-3, with 7 bases matching TRBD1. Looked up from germline, CDR1 is SGHRS and CDR2 is YFSETQ. The V gene end was trimmed by 4 bases and the J gene end by 5 bases; junction bases not matched to a gene: 9. This CDR3 region has 15 residues. The CDR3 region is CASSPLRDSRNTIYF. The DNA of the CDR3 is TGCGCCAGCAGCCCGTTACGGGACAGCAGAAACACCATATATTTT.

The chain links TRBV27 to TRBJ2-5; tentatively, D is TRBD1 (6 bases). Deletions cut 5 bases from V and 6 bases from J, with 13 bases between. In germline, CDR1 is MNHEY, CDR2 SMNVEV (reference sequence). The CDR3 is 13 amino acids. CDR3 sequence (DNA): TGTGCCAGCAGTCAAAGGGGGTCGAAGACCCAGTACTTC. Translating gives CASSQRGSKTQYF.